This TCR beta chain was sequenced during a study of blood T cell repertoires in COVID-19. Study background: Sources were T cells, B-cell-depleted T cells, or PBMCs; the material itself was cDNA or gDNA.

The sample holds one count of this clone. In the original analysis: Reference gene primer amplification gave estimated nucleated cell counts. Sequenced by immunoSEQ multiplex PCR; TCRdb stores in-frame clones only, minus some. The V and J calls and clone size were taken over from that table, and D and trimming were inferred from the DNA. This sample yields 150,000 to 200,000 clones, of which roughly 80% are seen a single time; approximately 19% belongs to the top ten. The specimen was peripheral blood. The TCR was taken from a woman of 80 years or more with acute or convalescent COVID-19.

CDR3 loop: CASSPGQGIGNYGYTF. The DNA of the CDR3 is TGTGCCAGCAGCCCGGGACAGGGGATAGGAAACTATGGCTACACCTTC. The rearrangement joins TRBV5-8 to TRBJ1-2; 10 bases align to TRBD1. The germline V gene encodes CDR1 SGHTS and CDR2 YDEGEE. V trimming: 4 bases; J trimming: 2 bases; junction bases outside the gene matches: 8. CDR3 length: 16 amino acids. The full variable domain, its missing parts supplied by reference TRBV5-8 and TRBJ1-2, is EAGVTQSPTHLIKTRGQQATLRCSPISGHTSVYWYQQALGLGLQFLLWYDEGEERNRGNFPPRFSGRQFPNYSSELNVNALELEDSALYLCASSPGQGIGNYGYTFGSGTRLTVV.